A single T cell receptor (beta chain) is shown here with its context. The sample holds many counts of this clonotype. Its antigen is currently not known. No qualities accompany the bases; no much larger clone lies one base away. The germline V gene supplies CDR1 MDHEN and CDR2 SYDVKM. Reading from cysteine to phenylalanine, the CDR3 counts 15 amino acids. Only the CDR3 part of the read is kept: 45 bases, read in frame from the first base. A distance of 21 bases separates the germline ends of V and J, which lose 7 bases and 5 bases respectively. These data originate in a study of T cells in Graves' hyperthyroidism and ophthalmopathy (dated 2019 in TCRdb). Regarding the study in general: Peripheral blood samples were taken at initial diagnosis, before any treatment was given. For training and testing, the 100 or so patients in the discovery cohort were randomly divided in a 7:3 ratio. In six Graves' hyperthyroidism patients, the study also compared T-cell repertoires from thyroid tissue with T-cell repertoires from blood. According to the paper, TCR Vbeta CDR3 sequencing was carried out on approximately 140 peripheral blood samples, which came from under 50 ophthalmopathy, roughly 75 hyperthyroidism and approximately 17 progressor patients. To identify distinguishing TCR V-J signatures, a discovery cohort of around 100 patients was used, comprising some 43 with Graves' ophthalmopathy and approximately 58 with stable Graves' hyperthyroidism. After sampling, hyperthyroidism patients received methimazole starting at 30 mg daily, and ophthalmopathy patients received high-dose intravenous methylprednisolone. Prospective prediction of ophthalmopathy was tested in an independent validation cohort consisting of fewer than 20 hyperthyroidism patients and some 17 patients who later progressed to ophthalmopathy.

TCR beta CDR3 regions were amplified from RNA transcripts. For the first round of RT-PCR on the TCR CDR3, the HTBI primer set was used together with the Qiagen OneStep RT-PCR kit. Libraries were constructed in a second round of multiplex PCR, after which size selection and purification were performed. Libraries were sequenced paired-end with 100 bp reads on an Illumina HiSeq2000. Under the source paper's analysis protocol: Raw data were processed with SOAPnuke, discarding reads with adapters, uncalled bases, mean Phred below 15, or no exact constant-primer or identifier match. High-quality paired reads were merged using COPE v1.2.5, and each unique nucleotide sequence was defined as a clonotype. MiTCR v1.1 was used to align clonotypes to the IMGT TRBV, TRBD and TRBJ reference segments. The analysis was restricted to V-J combinations with a frequency above 0.0001, which together covered about 99% of the repertoires. The TCS score was defined as F50 (clonal expansion) divided by E x V (chaos), with BLOSUM62-based TCRdist calculated between CDR3 peptides within each V-J. Welch's t-statistics and random forest reduced around 520 V-J features to under 15, which were used in a naive Bayes classifier (R e1071). TCRdb reprocessed the public reads (quality trimming at Q25 with fastp, clone calling with MiXCR) and kept in-frame beta chains. When rows share a CDR3 protein, they turn into one entry using the most common DNA and genes. Here the V and J calls rest on TCRdb's processing, not on the authors' analysis. The sample yields nearly 600,000 distinct CDR3 sequences; approximately 14% were counted once. Of the sample, around 7% falls within the top ten clones.

In the ophthalmopathy patients, disease was moderately to severely active, with a Clinical Activity Score of 3 or more, a NOSPECS grade of 4 or more, and a duration of less than 3 months. The study excluded patients with uncontrolled infections, other autoimmune diseases, pregnancy or lactation. Diagnoses were established on the basis of clinical symptoms, serum thyroxine and TRAb, thyroid ultrasound, and orbital computed tomography. PBMCs were isolated from 7.5 to 10 ml of fresh peripheral blood by Ficoll-Paque density gradient centrifugation. Trizol reagent was used to extract total RNA, and RNA quality was then checked on an Agilent 2100 Bioanalyzer. Points the paper makes about the study in general: In validation, the model predicted progression to ophthalmopathy with 65% to 71% sensitivity and roughly 75% specificity, a median of roughly seven months before onset. In cross-validation, a model built on a 13 V-J signature told ophthalmopathy apart from stable hyperthyroidism with 85% to 90% sensitivity and around 83% specificity, and in testing the same model reached 80%/75%. Sample size was not statistically predetermined, and blinding of investigators to group allocation was not performed. Most expanded thyroid clonotypes (frequency above 0.001) were also found in blood, which suggests that blood repertoires may mirror thyroid immune responses.

The sequence is built from TRBV28 and TRBJ2-7; a tentative D match to TRBD2 spans 6 bases. This clonotype was obtained from a woman aged 18-35 years with Graves' ophthalmopathy. The sample was blood. This receptor carries the CDR3 CASTPPGAGPNEQYF. At the DNA level, the sequence is TGTGCCAGCACCCCCCCCGGGGCGGGGCCGAACGAGCAGTACTTC.